A selection of T cell receptor beta chains follows, all from one sample in a study of control samples from healthy donors and cancer patients. Measured with immunoSEQ multiplex PCR; TCRdb has only the in-frame clones, and not every one. The repertoire consists of approximately 170,000 clones, with 90% to 95% occurring once and the leading ten covering 1.2% to 1.5%. Sequencing was performed on blood. These receptors came from a man aged 25 to 40 in good health. The CDR3 runs from the conserved cysteine through the conserved F or W. D genes are given only for firm matches. For some rows the clone size is stated as once, few or many, or as a class when expanded; others skip it.

>TRBV7-2|NA|NA|TRBJ1-5
CASSSTVLRPPTNQPQHF
TGTGCCAGCAGCTCGACTGTTTTGAGGCCTCCCACAAATCAGCCCCAGCATTTT
>TRBV3-1/TRBV3-2|TRBD2|NA|TRBJ2-3
CASSLSGGYTDTQYF
TGTGCCAGCAGCCTGAGCGGGGGTTACACAGATACGCAGTATTTT
>TRBV7-9|TRBD2|NA|TRBJ2-5
CASSFRGRPGETQYF
TGTGCCAGCAGCTTTCGCGGGAGACCGGGTGAGACCCAGTACTTC
>TRBV5-8|TRBD2|NA|TRBJ2-5
CASSRGLAGGRETQYF
TGTGCCAGCAGCCGTGGACTAGCGGGAGGGAGGGAGACCCAGTACTTC
>TRBV27|NA|NA|TRBJ1-6
CASSLFQSINSPLHF
TGTGCCAGCAGTTTATTTCAGTCGATTAATTCACCCCTCCACTTT
>TRBV14|NA|NA|TRBJ1-2
CASSQDRGYTF
TGTGCCAGCAGCCAAGATCGCGGCTACACCTTC
>TRBV6-1|NA|NA|TRBJ1-4
CASREQGRTTNEKLFF
TGTGCCAGCAGGGAACAGGGTCGTACAACTAATGAAAAACTGTTTTTT
>TRBV5-4|TRBD1|once|TRBJ2-3
CASSLVGQGAVTDTQYF
TGTGCCAGCAGCTTGGTGGGACAGGGGGCAGTAACAGATACGCAGTATTTT
>TRBV5-6|NA|NA|TRBJ2-7
CASSLIGLTNYEQYF
TGTGCCAGCAGCTTGATAGGCCTGACCAACTACGAGCAGTACTTC
>TRBV27|NA|NA|TRBJ2-1
CASSRDRSYNEQFF
TGTGCCAGCAGTAGGGACCGTTCCTACAATGAGCAGTTCTTC
>TRBV21-1|NA|NA|TRBJ1-1
CASNSQLPGLNTEAFF
TGTGCCAGCAACAGCCAGCTCCCGGGATTGAACACTGAAGCTTTCTTT
>TRBV3-1/TRBV3-2|NA|NA|TRBJ2-7
CASSQSDSPASYEQYF
TGTGCCAGCAGCCAAAGCGACAGCCCCGCATCCTACGAGCAGTACTTC
>TRBV29-1|TRBD1|NA|TRBJ2-4
CSAGQGGDIQYF
TGCAGCGCTGGACAGGGAGGTGACATTCAGTACTTC
>TRBV18|NA|NA|TRBJ2-7
CASSPPGGHEQYF
TGTGCCAGCTCACCACCGGGGGGCCACGAGCAGTACTTC
>TRBV6-5|NA|NA|TRBJ2-7
CASSYRGGDSYEQYF
TGTGCCAGCAGTTACCGTGGGGGAGATTCCTACGAGCAGTACTTC
>TRBV10-3|NA|NA|TRBJ1-2
CAITGDTNYGYTF
TGTGCCATTACAGGCGATACTAACTATGGCTACACCTTC
>TRBV9|NA|NA|TRBJ2-3
CASSNIVGTDTQYF
TGTGCCAGCAGCAACATAGTGGGCACAGATACGCAGTATTTT
>TRBV7-6|NA|NA|TRBJ2-3
CASSLVGSSTDTQYF
TGTGCCAGCAGCTTGGTTGGCAGCTCCACAGATACGCAGTATTTT
>TRBV28|NA|NA|TRBJ1-5
CASTPLGAGNQPQHF
TGTGCCAGCACCCCTCTGGGAGCAGGGAATCAGCCCCAGCATTTT
>TRBV9|NA|NA|TRBJ2-7
CASSVEGGLGIYEQYF
TGTGCCAGCAGCGTAGAAGGGGGGTTGGGTATCTACGAGCAGTACTTC